The 32 T cell receptor beta chains below all came from one sample that was sequenced in a study of T cell repertoires in cytomegalovirus infection. TCRdb passed the reads through MiXCR, listing each CDR3 protein once. The repertoire holds about 900,000 distinct CDR3 sequences, with around 29% as singletons. Antigen specificity for these receptors is unknown. The material sequenced was cultured CD8+ T cells from PBMCs, taken from culture after CMV antigen stimulation. These receptor sequences come from a human donor in good health (CMV status not recorded). Some clones in this sample may be carry-over from other donors' samples.

The V and J genes are TRBV20-1 and TRBJ2-1; 9 positions match TRBD1. The germline CDR1 and CDR2 sequences are DFQATT and SNEGSKA (reference sequence). This CDR3 is built from 14 residues. CDR3 bases: TGCGTCGTTCCCGGGGACAGGGCGTACAATGAGCAGTTCTTC. Translation: CVVPGDRAYNEQFF.

This chain connects TRBV7-9 to TRBJ1-1, with D possibly matching TRBD1 (5 bases). The CDR3 sequence is 12 residues long. The germline CDR1 and CDR2 sequences are SEHNR and FQNEAQ (reference sequence). Trimming stripped 8 bases from V and 3 bases from J, with 10 bases between. The CDR3 region is CASFGGDTEAFF. In DNA, the CDR3 is TGTGCCAGCTTTGGGGGAGACACTGAAGCTTTCTTT.

The chain joins TRBV7-6 to TRBJ1-6; tentatively, D is TRBD1 (5 bases). Germline lookup yields CDR1 SGHVS and CDR2 FNYEAQ. The CDR3 length is 15 residues. Trimming pared 4 bases from V and 6 bases from J, leaving 13 bases between. CDR3 DNA sequence: TGTGCCAGCAGCTCACCAGGGCCGGCTAATTCACCCCTCCACTTT. Its translation: CASSSPGPANSPLHF.

This clonotype was observed a handful of times. V gene TRBV10-3 combines with J gene TRBJ1-3, with TRBD1 as a possible D gene (5 bases). V was cut by 7 bases and J by 4 bases, with 11 bases left in between. The CDR3 runs 13 residues. Germline V CDR1 and CDR2: ENHRY, SYGVKD. In DNA form, the CDR3 reads TGTGCCATCATTGGGACTGGCGGAAACACCATATATTTT. Translated: CAIIGTGGNTIYF.

The CDR3 sequence: CASSLGGWSPLHF. The CDR3 DNA follows: TGTGCCAGCAGTTTAGGGGGCTGGTCACCCCTCCACTTT. The genes are TRBV27 and TRBJ1-6, with D possibly matching TRBD1 (6 bases). Trimming shortened V by 2 bases and J by 10 bases, and 9 bases separated the two germline ends. The CDR3 covers 13 residues. Germline V CDR1 and CDR2: MNHEY, SMNVEV (reference sequence).

V is TRBV9 and J is TRBJ2-5; D may match TRBD1 or TRBD2 (5 bases each). Looked up from germline, CDR1 is SGDLS and CDR2 is YYNGEE. V lost 4 bases to trimming and J lost 7 bases, with 17 bases between them. The CDR3 runs 14 residues. The CDR3 DNA follows: TGTGCCAGCAGCCCTTGGGACGGTCTTGGGACCCAGTACTTC. Its protein is CASSPWDGLGTQYF. Full variable domain (rest looked up from reference TRBV9 and TRBJ2-5): DSGVTQTPKHLITATGQRVTLRCSPRSGDLSVYWYQQSLDQGLQFLIQYYNGEERAKGNILERFSAQQFPDLHSELNLSSLELGDSALYFCASSPWDGLGTQYFGPGTRLLVL.

This clonotype has a count of ten or more. This rearrangement joins TRBV6-1 to TRBJ2-7, with 12 bases aligning to TRBD1. The CDR3 is 14 residues long. With V trimmed by 6 bases and J by 4 bases, 4 bases remained unmatched. Germline assignment: CDR1 MNHNS and CDR2 SASEGT. The CDR3 sequence: CASSWGQGAYEQYF. The CDR3 DNA reads TGTGCCAGCAGCTGGGGACAGGGGGCTTACGAGCAGTACTTC.

This clonotype was seen ten or more times. CDR3 sequence (DNA): TGCGCCAGCAGCCCGGGACTAGCGGGGACAGAGACCCAGTACTTC. Residues: CASSPGLAGTETQYF. The J gene is TRBJ2-5, the V gene TRBV4-1; the match to TRBD2 covers 13 bases. Losses at the gene ends were 4 bases for V and 4 bases for J; bases not matched to a gene: 3. This CDR3 is 15 amino acids long. The germline gives CDR1 MGHRA, CDR2 YSYEKL.

This clonotype was found a few times. V gene TRBV24-1 combines with J gene TRBJ2-1; TRBD2 agrees at 7 bases. V trimming: 4 bases; J trimming: 7 bases; junction bases outside the gene matches: 3. Per the germline V gene, CDR1 is KGHDR and CDR2 is SFDVKD. The CDR3 contains 13 residues. The CDR3, as DNA: TGTGCCACCAGTGACCCCGGGGGGAATGAGCAGTTCTTC. This codes for CATSDPGGNEQFF.

The sample holds a few counts of this clonotype. V and J are TRBV7-6 and TRBJ2-7; D tentatively fits TRBD1 or TRBD2 (5 bases each). Trimming cost V 5 bases and J 2 bases, with 10 bases left between them. The CDR3 consists of 13 residues. The germline V gene encodes CDR1 SGHVS and CDR2 FNYEAQ. The CDR3 loop is CASSRGEAYEQYF. For the CDR3, the DNA is TGTGCCAGCAGCCGAGGGGAAGCCTACGAGCAGTACTTC.

The rearrangement uses TRBV2 and TRBJ2-7, with D hard to call. Germline CDR1 SNHLY, CDR2 FYNNEI. This CDR3 is built from 10 residues. The ends were cut back, 5 bases at V and 10 bases at J, with 9 bases in the middle. The CDR3 here is CASSPTVQYF. The CDR3 coding sequence is TGTGCCAGCAGTCCCACCGTCCAGTACTTC.

The chain couples TRBV28 to TRBJ2-6; D remains unclear. Per the germline V gene, CDR1 is MDHEN and CDR2 is SYDVKM. The CDR3 has 13 amino acids. Trimming pared 10 bases from V and 4 bases from J, leaving 11 bases between. This CDR3 is CATVPPGANVLTF. CDR3 nucleotide sequence: TGTGCCACCGTGCCCCCGGGGGCCAACGTCCTGACTTTC.

J is TRBJ2-7 and V is TRBV19; D may match TRBD1 or TRBD2 (5 bases each). There are 15 residues in the CDR3. Germline CDR1 LNHDA, CDR2 SQIVND (reference sequence). V was clipped by 3 bases and J by 5 bases, with 17 bases between them. The CDR3 here is CASSMTFSPGHEQYF. The CDR3 region has the DNA TGTGCCAGTAGTATGACTTTTTCGCCGGGGCACGAGCAGTACTTC.

V usage is TRBV19 and J usage is TRBJ1-5; no firm D call. CDR1 is LNHDA, CDR2 SQIVND, per germline (reference sequence). V lost 3 bases and J 5 bases, leaving 11 bases between the germline ends. This CDR3 has 14 residues. CDR3 sequence: CASSIVGSDQPQHF. In DNA, the CDR3 is TGTGCCAGTAGTATTGTGGGATCGGATCAGCCCCAGCATTTT.

The table lists this clonotype with a few counts. CDR3 residues: CASSPLRAYSNQPQHF. Here the CDR3 DNA reads TGTGCCAGCAGCCCCCTCAGGGCTTATAGCAATCAGCCCCAGCATTTT. The chain joins TRBV27 to TRBJ1-5; D is possibly TRBD1 (5 bases). The CDR3 is 16 amino acids. The V gene lost 6 bases and the J gene lost 0 bases, with 15 bases spanning the gap. Germline CDR1 reads MNHEY; CDR2 reads SMNVEV (reference sequence).

The table lists this clonotype with many counts. The rearrangement uses TRBV7-2 and TRBJ2-3; D is possibly TRBD2 (7 bases). Germline V lookup: CDR1 SGHTA, CDR2 FQGNSA. Trimming pared 1 base from V and 5 bases from J, leaving 13 bases between. CDR3 length: 15 residues. For the CDR3, the DNA is TGTGCCAGCAGCTTAGATGGGGGGGCCGGAGATACGCAGTATTTT. As protein: CASSLDGGAGDTQYF.

V usage is TRBV11-3 and J usage is TRBJ2-7, with TRBD1 identical over 9 bases. J was trimmed by 2 bases and V by 3 bases; bases with no gene match: 14. The CDR3 loop spans 18 amino acids. Germline values: CDR1 SGHNT, CDR2 YENEEA. The CDR3 protein is CASSFVYPGQGPTYEQYV. CDR3 bases: TGTGCCAGCAGCTTTGTTTACCCAGGACAGGGGCCCACCTACGAGCAGTACGTC.

This clonotype was seen ten or more times. The V gene is TRBV7-2, the J gene TRBJ2-5; possibly TRBD2 for D (6 bases). CDR1 is SGHTA and CDR2 is FQGNSA in the germline V gene. V was clipped by 4 bases and J by 4 bases, with 19 bases between them. The CDR3 is 16 residues long. The CDR3: CASSYPEGGVAETQYF. CDR3 DNA sequence: TGTGCCAGCAGCTACCCCGAAGGAGGGGTGGCAGAGACCCAGTACTTC.

The chain recombines TRBV6-6 with TRBJ1-2, with D perhaps TRBD1 (6 bases). This CDR3 is 15 amino acids long. Germline V gives CDR1 MNHNY, CDR2 SVGAGI (reference sequence). The germline V and J ends were trimmed by 0 bases and 6 bases, with 14 bases remaining between them. The CDR3 bases are TGTGCCAGCAGTTACTCGCCTCACAGGGCCCATGGCTACACCTTC. Its protein product is CASSYSPHRAHGYTF.

V and J are TRBV4-1 and TRBJ1-6, with no clear D. The CDR3 is 16 amino acids. Trimming took 0 bases from V and 7 from J, leaving 13 bases between them. Germline CDR1 reads MGHRA; CDR2 reads YSYEKL. Here the CDR3 reads CASSQDWLNTNSPLHF. CDR3 sequence (DNA): TGCGCCAGCAGCCAAGATTGGTTGAATACCAATTCACCCCTCCACTTT.

The CDR3 nucleotides are TGTGCCAGCAGTTTAGCAATTGGGCCCGGGTATGAGCAGTTCTTC. Its translation is CASSLAIGPGYEQFF. This rearrangement joins TRBV12-3 or TRBV12-4 to TRBJ2-1; no firm D call. This CDR3 contains 15 residues. V was trimmed by 0 bases and J by 8 bases, leaving 14 bases between them.

The CDR3 sequence: CSAEGVGTMAEAFF. CDR3 DNA sequence: TGCAGTGCTGAGGGGGTGGGAACCATGGCTGAAGCTTTCTTT. The V call is TRBV20-1, the J call TRBJ1-1, with D maybe TRBD1 (6 bases). This CDR3 region has 14 residues. Per germline, CDR1 DFQATT and CDR2 SNEGSKA (reference sequence). V lost 5 bases, J lost 6 bases, and 19 bases lay in between.

This clonotype was detected only a few times. J is TRBJ2-2 and V is TRBV19, with a weak D call TRBD2 (6 bases). This CDR3 is 14 amino acids long. Looked up from germline, CDR1 is LNHDA and CDR2 is SQIVND (reference sequence). V lost 2 bases, J lost 4 bases, and 8 bases lay in between. The CDR3 bases are TGTGCCAGTAGTATACTCGGGGGCACCGGGGAGCTGTTTTTT. As protein: CASSILGGTGELFF.

This clonotype was recorded a few times. This chain links TRBV27 with TRBJ2-1; D gene unclear. The V and J ends lost 0 bases and 9 bases respectively, with 21 bases between them. The germline V gene has CDR1 MNHEY and CDR2 SMNVEV (reference sequence). The CDR3 spans 17 residues. The CDR3 spells CASSLSSWLSPGGEQFF. The CDR3 bases are TGTGCCAGCAGTTTATCGTCATGGCTATCCCCAGGTGGTGAGCAGTTCTTC.

About this clonotype itself: A single base separates this from a much larger clone, so it may be a read error. The CDR3 carries no conserved terminal phenylalanine or tryptophan, so it likely arises from a read error. The chain links TRBV27 to TRBJ2-1; the match to TRBD2 covers 7 bases. After removal of 5 bases from V and 5 bases from J, the junction contained 18 bases not matched to a gene. CDR1 and CDR2 (germline): MNHEY, SMNVEV (reference sequence). The CDR3 totals 18 residues. The DNA for the CDR3 is TGTGCCAGCAGTCCACGACTAGCCTACTCTGTCCGAAACAATGAGCAGTTCTAC. It yields the protein CASSPRLAYSVRNNEQFY.

This rearrangement joins TRBV7-6 to TRBJ2-5, with D possibly being TRBD1 (6 bases). The CDR3 contains 16 residues. Trimming removed 4 bases at V and 5 bases at J, with 20 bases between. The germline V gene has CDR1 SGHVS and CDR2 FNYEAQ. The CDR3: CASSSPFRTAVETQYF. Written as DNA, the CDR3 is TGTGCCAGCAGCTCACCTTTCAGGACAGCTGTTGAGACCCAGTACTTC.

The table lists this clonotype with many counts. V gene TRBV27 combines with J gene TRBJ2-7; 10 bases fit TRBD1. Germline CDR1 reads MNHEY; CDR2 reads SMNVEV (reference sequence). This CDR3 comprises 14 residues. The V and J ends lost 5 bases and 2 bases, in that order; junction bases with no gene match: 3. CDR3: CASSLGQGAYEQYF. DNA of the CDR3: TGTGCCAGCAGTCTAGGACAGGGGGCCTACGAGCAGTACTTC.

Comment on this clonotype: The limits of the CDR3 on the DNA are not certain, so only TCRdb's listed CDR3 is given. The V call is TRBV5-5, the J call TRBJ2-7. The CDR3 is 14 amino acids in total, end residues counted. Germline V gene sequence: CDR1 SGHKS, CDR2 YYEKEE (reference sequence). The CDR3 protein is CASSTSEFTYEQYF.

This clonotype has a single count. The V call is TRBV20-1, the J call TRBJ2-7, with D perhaps given as TRBD1 or TRBD2 (5 bases each). The CDR3 extends over 13 amino acids. Germline V gene data show CDR1 as DFQATT and CDR2 as SNEGSKA (reference sequence). V was clipped by 4 bases and J by 3 bases, with 13 bases between them. Here the CDR3 reads CSAKGSVDYEQYF. The CDR3 region has the DNA TGCAGTGCTAAGGGGAGTGTAGACTACGAGCAGTACTTC.

This chain joins TRBV27 and TRBJ1-2, with no clear D. CDR3 length equals 16 residues. Trimming removed 8 bases at V and 5 bases at J, with 24 bases between. CDR1 MNHEY and CDR2 SMNVEV come from the germline V gene (reference sequence). Here the CDR3 DNA reads TGTGCCAGCTCTAACCACCGGGTCAGTTCTAGTTATGGCTACACCTTC. It yields the protein CASSNHRVSSSYGYTF.

CDR3 sequence (DNA): TGTGCCAGCAGAAGTCAAGGGGGTGCAGATACGCAGTATTTT. Protein sequence: CASRSQGGADTQYF. The chain couples TRBV28 to TRBJ2-3, with TRBD1 as a possible D gene (6 bases). The CDR3 covers 14 residues. Trimming pared 6 bases from V and 4 bases from J, leaving 14 bases between. From germline, CDR1 is MDHEN and CDR2 SYDVKM.

The V and J genes are TRBV10-3 and TRBJ2-3; no clear D. V lost 2 bases, J lost 6 bases, and 15 bases lay in between. The CDR3 spans 15 residues. The germline CDR1 and CDR2 sequences are ENHRY and SYGVKD. CDR3: CAISEVRRTWDTQYF. The CDR3 nucleotides are TGTGCCATCAGTGAGGTCAGGCGTACTTGGGATACGCAGTATTTT.